The 8 T cell receptor beta chains reported below all come from one sample, sequenced in a study of graft-versus-host responses after intestinal transplantation. Clones were sequenced by immunoSEQ multiplex PCR, and TCRdb holds only the in-frame ones, with some missing. Among 600 to 750 clones, roughly 76% were seen once, and the ten largest hold about 32%. Processing released intraepithelial and lamina propria lymphocytes from the graft tissue. The specimen was ileum tissue, collected about 9 months after intestinal transplant. Source of these receptors: a human patient who received an intestinal transplant, so some T cells may come from the graft donor.

CDR3 sequence reads: CASSDGGDKAVQYF. As DNA, the CDR3 is TGTGCCAGCAGTGACGGGGGGGACAAAGCGGTGCAGTACTTC. The V call is TRBV6-1, the J call TRBJ2-7; 8 bases are a match to TRBD2. V shed 3 bases and J 9 bases; nucleotides not matched to a gene: 10. CDR1 and CDR2 (germline): MNHNS, SASEGT. The CDR3 loop spans 14 amino acids.

This clone was detected only a few times. This chain joins TRBV30 and TRBJ1-2, with D hard to call. Germline values: CDR1 GTSNPN, CDR2 SVGIG (reference sequence). V was pared by 3 bases and J by 5 bases, with 13 bases between. The CDR3 totals 13 residues. In nucleotides, the CDR3 is TGTGCCTGGAGAGACTTGACGGAATATGGCTACACCTTC. It translates to CAWRDLTEYGYTF.

The DNA for the CDR3 is TGTGCCAGCAGAGGACAGGGGACTGAAGCTTTCTTT. Translated: CASRGQGTEAFF. The gene calls are TRBV14 and TRBJ1-1; 9 bases map to TRBD1. The J segment lost 5 bases and the V segment lost 6 bases, leaving 1 base of the junction unmatched. The CDR3 is 12 amino acids. In germline, CDR1 is SGHDN, CDR2 FVKESK.

This chain links TRBV21-1 with TRBJ1-3; TRBD1 is the table's D call and was not checked against the DNA. TRBV21-1 is given as a pseudogene. This CDR3 comprises 15 residues. CDR3 loop: CASSKVTSSGNTIYF. The CDR3 DNA reads TGTGCCAGCAGCAAAGTGACAAGCTCTGGAAACACCATATATTTT.

This rearrangement joins TRBV27 to TRBJ2-7; D possibly uses TRBD1 or TRBD2 (5 bases each). CDR1 and CDR2 from the germline V gene are MNHEY and SMNVEV (reference sequence). V gave up 4 bases and J gave up 3 bases, with 22 bases separating them. This CDR3 has 17 residues. The CDR3 is CASSSRENRDPYYEQYF. The CDR3 DNA sequence: TGTGCCAGCAGTTCTAGGGAGAACCGGGACCCTTACTACGAGCAGTACTTC.

This chain links TRBV5-6 with TRBJ2-7; 9 bases line up with TRBD2. CDR1 is SGHDT, CDR2 YYEEEE, per germline. Trimming cost V 5 bases and J 0 bases; bases outside gene matches: 6. CDR3 size: 15 residues. The CDR3 DNA follows: TGTGCCAGCAGATCGACTAGCGGTTACTCCTACGAGCAGTACTTC. Encoded protein: CASRSTSGYSYEQYF. Based on the CDR3 plus reference TRBV5-6 and TRBJ2-7, the full variable domain is DAGVTQSPTHLIKTRGQQVTLRCSPKSGHDTVSWYQQALGQGPQFIFQYYEEEERQRGNFPDRFSGHQFPNYSSELNVNALLLGDSALYLCASRSTSGYSYEQYFGPGTRLTVT.

The rearrangement links TRBV6-1 to TRBJ1-5; D not certain. The V end lost 2 bases, the J end lost 0 bases, and 11 bases lay between the germline ends. The CDR3 is 16 residues long. Germline CDR1 and CDR2: MNHNS and SASEGT. The DNA for the CDR3 is TGTGCCAGCAGTGAATTTCCGGAGAATAGCAATCAGCCCCAGCATTTT. As protein: CASSEFPENSNQPQHF.

The rearrangement joins TRBV5-8 to TRBJ2-7; tentatively, D is TRBD2 (6 bases). CDR1 and CDR2 from the germline V gene are SGHTS and YDEGEE. This CDR3 has 13 residues. The germline V and J ends were trimmed by 0 bases and 7 bases, with 11 bases remaining between them. CDR3 protein: CASSLEAGVEQYF. The DNA of the CDR3 is TGTGCCAGCAGCTTGGAAGCGGGCGTTGAGCAGTACTTC.